This TCR beta chain appears in the sequencing data of a study of immune characterization of retroperitoneal liposarcoma. The CDR3 loop spans 15 amino acids. Germline CDR1 is MNHNS and CDR2 is SASEGT. TCRdb reanalysed the PCR reads using MiXCR and keeps one entry per CDR3 protein. The sample has 9,500 to 12,000 distinct CDR3 sequences; roughly a quarter are singletons. This clonotype was seen many times. At one boundary the junction diverges from the germline segment, which might be a read error. The sample was tumor tissue. The sequence was obtained from a female donor with retroperitoneal liposarcoma. This sequence joins TRBV6-1 and TRBJ1-6; weak D call: TRBD1 (5 bases). The CDR3 DNA sequence: TGTGCCACCAGTAGTCCTATAGCGGGGGACTCACCCCTCCACTTT. Translating gives CATSSPIAGDSPLHF.